One T cell receptor beta chain is described in this entry. This sample is drawn from a study of blood T cell repertoires in COVID-19. Across the study: Material from acute and convalescent COVID-19 was sourced from the United States, Italy and Spain.

With V trimmed by 6 bases and J by 2 bases, 6 bases remained unmatched. The CDR3 contains 15 residues. Germline V gene sequence: CDR1 SNHLY, CDR2 FYNNEI. In Seattle, patients joined the study during active infection and were tracked longitudinally. Under the authors' procedure: Nucleated cell counts were estimated from reference gene primer amplification. Only in-frame clones appear in the TCRdb table, and some are missing; sequencing was by immunoSEQ multiplex PCR. That table gives V, J and clone size, and the DNA gave D and trimming. The data show around 60,000 clones, with approximately 84% seen just once and about 16% held by the top ten.

V is TRBV2 and J is TRBJ1-5, with 8 bases matching TRBD1. This receptor was taken from a man aged 55 to 70 with COVID-19, enrolled during active disease. The specimen sequenced was peripheral blood. CDR3: CASSVDRGGNQPQHF. The CDR3 DNA reads TGTGCCAGCAGCGTTGACAGGGGCGGCAATCAGCCCCAGCATTTT.